These 30 T cell receptor beta chains originate from one sample sequenced in a study of cytomegalovirus exposure and HLA in healthy donors. With 60 Vbeta and 13 Jbeta primers, the PCR was carried out. Assay: immunoSEQ multiplex PCR; the TCRdb copy retains only in-frame clones and omits some. The data hold about 210,000 clones, with approximately 86% observed a single time. The sequenced sample consisted of PBMCs. Receptors originate from a young woman in good health and CMV-seronegative.

This clone was recorded a few times. V gene TRBV5-1 combines with J gene TRBJ2-7, with a weak D call TRBD2 (7 bases). In germline, CDR1 is SGHRS, CDR2 YFSETQ. The CDR3 covers 19 residues. V lost 4 bases and J 6 bases, leaving 32 bases between the germline ends. The CDR3 here is CASSQYPRGGGRFNSEQYF. The DNA of the CDR3 is TGCGCCAGCAGCCAATACCCGAGGGGGGGAGGACGTTTTAATAGCGAGCAGTACTTC.

The CDR3 protein is CASSLDSDTGELFF. CDR3 bases: TGTGCCAGCAGCTTAGATTCGGACACCGGGGAGCTGTTTTTT. The chain couples TRBV11-3 to TRBJ2-2, with D uncertain. V was trimmed by 0 bases and J by 3 bases, leaving 5 bases between them. Germline V CDR1 and CDR2: SGHNT, YENEEA. CDR3 length: 14 amino acids.

Only a few counts were recorded for this clone. The chain is built from TRBV19 and TRBJ2-7; 7 bases map to TRBD1. This CDR3 contains 14 residues. The germline V gene encodes CDR1 LNHDA and CDR2 SQIVND (reference sequence). V shed 5 bases and J 5 bases; nucleotides not matched to a gene: 9. The CDR3 sequence: CASSLNRGAHEQYF. In DNA, the CDR3 is TGTGCCAGTAGTCTGAACAGGGGAGCCCACGAGCAGTACTTC.

The chain joins TRBV5-3 to TRBJ1-2; 10 nucleotides agree with TRBD1. TRBV5-3 is an ORF, with its function uncertain. Trimming cost V 4 bases and J 7 bases; bases outside gene matches: 7. The CDR3 is 14 residues long. CDR3 region: CARSQRDRGRGYTF. The CDR3, as DNA: TGTGCCAGAAGCCAGAGGGACAGGGGTCGTGGCTACACCTTC.

The count of this clone is one. Because the CDR3's place on the DNA is in doubt, the DNA is left out and the CDR3 is given as listed by TCRdb. This rearrangement joins TRBV1 to TRBJ1-6; the table's TRBD1 call for D was not verified on the DNA. TRBV1 is described as a pseudogene. The CDR3 is made up of 16 amino acids, end residues included. CDR3 sequence: CTSSQYSCSYNSPLHF.

The chain joins TRBV6-5 to TRBJ2-1; 9 positions match TRBD2. Losses at the gene ends were 7 bases for V and 9 bases for J; bases not matched to a gene: 13. This CDR3 comprises 15 residues. Looked up from germline, CDR1 is MNHEY and CDR2 is SVGAGI. Here the CDR3 reads CASKEQREDRGEQFF. The CDR3 nucleotides are TGTGCCAGCAAGGAACAGCGGGAGGATAGGGGTGAGCAGTTCTTC.

This clone was seen only once. This chain links TRBV18 with TRBJ2-7, with TRBD1 identical over 8 bases. Germline values: CDR1 KGHSH, CDR2 LQKENI. After removal of 6 bases from V and 3 bases from J, the junction contained 10 bases not matched to a gene. The CDR3 runs 15 residues. The CDR3 coding sequence is TGTGCCAGCTCCCTCATCGGACAGGGTATCTACGAGCAGTACTTC. Amino acid sequence: CASSLIGQGIYEQYF. The full variable domain, completed using reference TRBV18 and TRBJ2-7, is NAGVMQNPRHLVRRRGQEARLRCSPMKGHSHVYWYRQLPEEGLKFMVYLQKENIIDESGMPKERFSAEFPKEGPSILRIQQVVRGDSAAYFCASSLIGQGIYEQYFGPGTRLTVT.

V gene TRBV6-6 combines with J gene TRBJ2-5; no firm D call. The CDR3 sequence is 14 residues long. Germline CDR1 reads MNHNY; CDR2 reads SVGAGI (reference sequence). V gave up 5 bases and J gave up 5 bases, with 15 bases separating them. The CDR3 DNA reads TGTGCCAGCAGTCCTTTGACCCGGCGGGAGACCCAGTACTTC. This encodes CASSPLTRRETQYF.

This chain joins TRBV25-1 and TRBJ1-2; 7 bases align to TRBD1. CDR1 and CDR2 from the germline V gene are MGHDK and SYGVNS. J was trimmed by 6 bases and V by 5 bases; bases with no gene match: 9. The CDR3 extends over 14 amino acids. CDR3 coding DNA: TGTGCCAGCAGTTGGAGGGGGCAGGAGGATGGCTACACCTTC. Amino acids: CASSWRGQEDGYTF.

This clone has only a few counts. The chain combines TRBV2 with TRBJ2-1; TRBD2 might be the D (6 bases). Germline assignment: CDR1 SNHLY and CDR2 FYNNEI. The CDR3 is 15 residues long. Trimming stripped 6 bases from V and 7 bases from J, with 19 bases between. CDR3 sequence reads: CASRRGLIRRNEQFF. The DNA of the CDR3 is TGTGCCAGCAGGCGGGGACTCATAAGACGTAATGAGCAGTTCTTC.

The chain has TRBV27 and TRBJ2-1; the match to TRBD2 covers 13 bases. Germline CDR1 MNHEY, CDR2 SMNVEV (reference sequence). The length of the CDR3 is 19 residues. The junction had 14 bases not matched to a gene; V was cut back by 3 bases and J by 6 bases. The CDR3 DNA is TGTGCCAGCAGTTTCTACCGAGGGACTAGCGGGGCCCAAGCCAATGAGCAGTTCTTC. It is translated as CASSFYRGTSGAQANEQFF.

V is TRBV5-6 and J is TRBJ2-1, with D possibly TRBD2 on 5 matching bases. The CDR3 is 13 amino acids. CDR1 and CDR2 from the germline V gene are SGHDT and YYEEEE. Trimming took off 4 bases at V and 8 bases at J, with 13 bases between the two ends. The CDR3 DNA follows: TGTGCCAGCAGCCGGGGTGCGAGAGATGAGCAGTTCTTC. Its translation is CASSRGARDEQFF.

V and J are TRBV10-3 and TRBJ2-3, with TRBD2 matching over 8 bases. Losses at the gene ends were 2 bases for V and 3 bases for J; bases not matched to a gene: 7. From germline, CDR1 is ENHRY and CDR2 SYGVKD. The CDR3 is made up of 16 amino acids. The CDR3 bases are TGTGCCATCAGTGAGCCGGGAGGGAGGGGGACAGATACGCAGTATTTT. This encodes CAISEPGGRGTDTQYF.

About this clone itself: At one of its ends the junction is not consistent with the germline gene, which may arise from a read error. This chain uses TRBV7-2 with TRBJ2-2; TRBD2 matches at 9 bases. Germline loops: CDR1 SGHTA, CDR2 FQGNSA. The CDR3 covers 15 residues. CDR3 residues: CASSVAGVNTGELFF. The CDR3, as DNA: TGTGCCAGCAGCGTAGCGGGAGTAAACACCGGGGAGCTGTTTTTT.

The chain carries TRBV7-9 and TRBJ2-3; 8 nucleotides match TRBD2. Germline V gene data show CDR1 as SEHNR and CDR2 as FQNEAQ (reference sequence). The J segment lost 2 bases and the V segment lost 8 bases, leaving 12 bases of the junction unmatched. The CDR3 runs to 16 residues. CDR3 amino acids: CASLPRVAGITDTQYF. The CDR3 DNA sequence: TGTGCCAGCCTTCCTAGGGTAGCGGGGATCACAGATACGCAGTATTTT.

V and J are TRBV28 and TRBJ2-7; D may be TRBD1 (5 bases). The V and J ends lost 4 bases and 3 bases respectively, with 22 bases between them. Germline loops: CDR1 MDHEN, CDR2 SYDVKM. This CDR3 has 17 amino acids. The CDR3 nucleotides are TGTGCCAGCAGTTGGACGTTTAAGGTACAGGACGACTACGAGCAGTACTTC. Translation gives CASSWTFKVQDDYEQYF. Full variable domain (remainder filled in from reference TRBV28 and TRBJ2-7): DVKVTQSSRYLVKRTGEKVFLECVQDMDHENMFWYRQDPGLGLRLIYFSYDVKMKEKGDIPEGYSVSREKKERFSLILESASTNQTSMYLCASSWTFKVQDDYEQYFGPGTRLTVT.

V is TRBV5-1 and J is TRBJ2-3; the match to TRBD2 covers 9 bases. Trimming removed 2 bases from V and 6 bases from J; junction bases left unmatched: 10. The germline gives CDR1 SGHRS, CDR2 YFSETQ. This CDR3 contains 16 residues. CDR3 nucleotides: TGCGCCAGCAGCTTCCCACGAGCGGGAGGCTTCGATACGCAGTATTTT. Translation: CASSFPRAGGFDTQYF.

This chain uses TRBV28 with TRBJ2-4; TRBD1 matches 7 bases. Unmatched junction bases numbered 16, after V lost 8 bases and J lost 0 bases. Germline CDR1 is MDHEN and CDR2 is SYDVKM. The CDR3 sequence is 18 residues long. The CDR3 bases are TGTGCCAGCGGGACGGGACAGAGGTCGATACTAGCCAAAAACATTCAGTACTTC. It is translated as CASGTGQRSILAKNIQYF.

This chain links TRBV27 with TRBJ2-3, with 9 bases identical to TRBD2. This CDR3 spans 16 amino acids. The trim removed 2 bases at V and 2 bases at J, leaving 5 bases unmatched. In germline, CDR1 is MNHEY, CDR2 SMNVEV (reference sequence). The CDR3 loop is CASSLAGGPNTDTQYF. The CDR3 DNA follows: TGTGCCAGCAGTTTAGCGGGAGGGCCGAACACAGATACGCAGTATTTT.

The chain couples TRBV2 to TRBJ2-5, with 9 bases lining up with TRBD2. The end of the DNA fits TRBJ2-7 better, so the J call may be wrong. CDR3 length: 14 residues. CDR1 is SNHLY and CDR2 is FYNNEI in the germline V gene. The CDR3 loop reads CASLPGLALYEQYF. CDR3 nucleotides: TGTGCCAGCTTGCCGGGACTAGCTCTCTACGAGCAGTACTTC.

The chain couples TRBV5-6 to TRBJ2-1, with D perhaps TRBD1 (5 bases). The length of the CDR3 is 14 residues. V lost 7 bases and J 0 bases, leaving 11 bases between the germline ends. Germline CDR1 SGHDT, CDR2 YYEEEE. The CDR3 coding sequence is TGTGCCAGCGGACGACAGAGCTCCTACAATGAGCAGTTCTTC. It yields the protein CASGRQSSYNEQFF.

The gene calls are TRBV5-6 and TRBJ2-5; 8 nucleotides agree with TRBD2. With V trimmed by 4 bases and J by 3 bases, 2 bases remained unmatched. This CDR3 contains 13 residues. Germline CDR1 and CDR2: SGHDT and YYEEEE. For the CDR3, the DNA is TGTGCCAGCAGCCTACTAGCGGAAGAGACCCAGTACTTC. Translating gives CASSLLAEETQYF.

CDR3 in amino acids: CASSLMPVSEGETQYF. The CDR3 DNA sequence: TGCGCCAGCAGCTTGATGCCCGTTTCGGAGGGTGAGACCCAGTACTTC. The V gene is TRBV5-1, the J gene TRBJ2-5; TRBD2 might be the D (6 bases). This CDR3 contains 16 residues. From germline, CDR1 is SGHRS and CDR2 YFSETQ. Trimming cost V 1 base and J 5 bases, with 18 bases left between them.

The chain recombines TRBV5-8 with TRBJ2-7; 7 positions agree with TRBD1. J gave up 6 bases and V 0 bases, and 6 bases lay outside the gene matches. This CDR3 is 14 amino acids long. Germline loops: CDR1 SGHTS, CDR2 YDEGEE. CDR3 sequence (DNA): TGTGCCAGCAGCTTGGTCAGGGGGAGAGCCGAGCAGTACTTC. It specifies CASSLVRGRAEQYF.

The J gene is TRBJ2-3, the V gene TRBV9, with D possibly being TRBD2 (6 bases). The CDR3 contains 16 residues. Between the trimmed V and J ends, which lost 0 bases and 0 bases, there was a span of 11 bases. Germline V CDR1 and CDR2: SGDLS, YYNGEE. The DNA of the CDR3 is TGTGCCAGCAGCGTAGTTTCCGGGACTAGCACAGATACGCAGTATTTT. Amino acid sequence: CASSVVSGTSTDTQYF.

As regards this clone: A junction boundary mismatches the germline segment, possibly from a read error. The rearrangement uses TRBV7-7 and TRBJ2-3, with a weak D call TRBD1 (6 bases). The CDR3 runs 16 residues. Germline CDR1 SSHAT, CDR2 FNYEAQ (reference sequence). The CDR3: CASSLAPGVGTDTQYF. The CDR3 DNA sequence: TGTGCTAGCAGCTTAGCGCCAGGGGTCGGCACAGATACGCAGTATTTT.

The chain employs TRBV28 and TRBJ2-5; D may be TRBD2 (5 bases). V shed 4 bases and J shed 4 bases, with 16 bases lying between them. Germline V lookup: CDR1 MDHEN, CDR2 SYDVKM. The CDR3 totals 15 residues. CDR3 in DNA: TGTGCCAGCAGTTCTCTAGCTTATCTTGGAGAGACCCAGTACTTC. Translated, it gives CASSSLAYLGETQYF.

V gene TRBV9 combines with J gene TRBJ2-2; possible D gene TRBD2, 5 bases. Germline V gene data show CDR1 as SGDLS and CDR2 as YYNGEE. The CDR3 runs 14 residues. Trimming left V 3 bases short and J 5 bases short, with 11 bases between. The CDR3 spells CASSDIGGTGELFF. In nucleotides, the CDR3 is TGTGCCAGCAGCGACATCGGCGGGACCGGGGAGCTGTTTTTT.

This chain connects TRBV4-2 to TRBJ2-1, with 8 bases aligning to TRBD2. The CDR3 runs 13 residues. The ends lost 0 bases at V and 13 bases at J; junction bases unmatched: 5. The germline CDR1 and CDR2 sequences are LGHNA and YNFKEQ. The CDR3 DNA sequence: TGTGCCAGCAGCCAAGAGCCGCGGGGGGAACAGTTCTTC. It is translated as CASSQEPRGEQFF.

This clone is a singleton in its sample. The gene calls are TRBV5-6 and TRBJ1-2; 7 nucleotides line up with TRBD1. V lost 0 bases and J lost 2; bases outside the gene matches: 4. Germline V CDR1 and CDR2: SGHDT, YYEEEE. This CDR3 is 15 amino acids long. CDR3 nucleotides: TGTGCCAGCAGCTTGGTCTCAGGGGGAAACTATGGCTACACCTTC. Translating it yields CASSLVSGGNYGYTF.